This TCR beta chain was identified during a study of CD8+ T cells in alopecia areata. This CDR3 comprises 15 residues. With 5 bases clipped from V and 1 base from J, the junction kept 5 bases outside the gene matches. The germline CDR1 and CDR2 sequences are PRHDT and FYEKMQ (reference sequence). RNA extraction was followed by reverse transcription into cDNA, which acted as the sequencing template. Sequencing used immunoSEQ multiplex PCR; TCRdb keeps in-frame clones, though not all of them. This table has around 160,000 clones, around 87% appearing once. The chain combines TRBV13 with TRBJ2-1; TRBD2 matches 7 bases. The TCR sequence derives from a human donor with alopecia areata. The sample consisted of CD8+ T cells sorted from blood, taken at week 0. The CDR3 protein is CASSPTSESYNEQFF. The CDR3 region has the DNA TGTGCCAGCAGCCCCACTAGCGAATCCTACAATGAGCAGTTCTTC.